What follows is one T cell receptor beta chain and its context. Eight cDNA synthesis reactions were run for every sample. During cDNA synthesis, UMIs that each contained a 6-nucleotide sample barcode were added by means of template switching. TCRalpha and TCRbeta cDNA went through nested PCRs of approximately 16 and 9 cycles, two in total. TCRdb reprocessed the 5' RACE reads; each CDR3 protein has one entry and no DNA is given. The sample is made up of just over 300,000 distinct CDR3 sequences, and the top ten hold more than 4.5% of it. These data are taken from a study of monozygotic twins with inflammatory bowel disease. From germline, CDR1 is MNHEY and CDR2 SVGEGT. The CDR3 length is 13 residues. Each donor gave over 2 ml of peripheral blood.

This receptor was taken from a human donor with ulcerative colitis or Crohn's disease, or a healthy co-twin of an affected twin (not recorded which). The sample was blood. The chain employs TRBV6-2 or TRBV6-3 and TRBJ2-5. The CDR3 spells CASRNGVVETQYF.